Given below is one TCR beta chain in context. The antigen is unknown. The sample is drawn from a study of vaccination effects on CD4 cells after COVID-19. Expansion of antigen-specific CD4+ T cells with viral peptide pools was carried out by the ViraFEST assay before sequencing. Culture proceeded for more than nine days, and CD4+ T cells were then isolated. Vaccinated participants had no history of SARS-CoV-2 infection and tested negative for nucleocapsid antibodies. The researchers cultured fewer than 2.5 million PBMC per well with 9.5 to 10 IU/ml IL-2 and roughly 10 ug/ml peptides. Cultures received IL-2 medium that replaced half the medium on days 3 and 7. This table comes from immunoSEQ multiplex PCR, and its TCRdb copy is limited to in-frame clones, with some not included. The sample yields some 60,000 clones, around 76% seen once. In germline, CDR1 is LGHDT, CDR2 YNNKEL (reference sequence). CDR3 size: 14 residues. Trimming took off 6 bases at V and 5 bases at J, with 14 bases between the two ends.

The sequence derives from a human donor who received a COVID-19 vaccine. This chain joins TRBV3-1 (or the pseudogene TRBV3-2) and TRBJ2-1, with D uncertain. The sample consisted of CD4+ T cells from PBMCs cultured with HCoV-NL63 spike peptides, taken before COVID-19 vaccination. The CDR3 sequence is CASSDARGHNEQFF. The CDR3 DNA follows: TGTGCCAGCAGTGATGCTAGAGGCCACAATGAGCAGTTCTTC.